This T cell receptor (beta chain) emerged from a study of tumor-infiltrating lymphocytes in primary liver carcinoma. Across the study: Participating patients were men and women between 30 and 69 years old. Tumor staging was T1-T3 N0M0; sizes spanned roughly 4.2 to 10 cm across. General observations from the study: Blood trailed tumors significantly in top-250-clone fraction (p = 0.039).

About this clonotype itself: Its antigen is still unknown.

Making TCR beta cDNA involved around 510 ng total RNA and a constant-region primer. Nested multiplex PCR, run for three rounds with slightly modified ARM-PCR, yielded TCR beta libraries. TRBV1-TRBV30 forward primers paired with a C-beta reverse primer drove the first two PCR rounds, roughly 10 cycles each. From the multiplex PCR reads, TCRdb called clonotypes with MiXCR, one entry per CDR3 protein. The repertoire holds a few hundred thousand distinct CDR3 sequences, with around three fifths as singletons. This CDR3 is 15 amino acids long. CDR1 is LGHNA, CDR2 YSLEER, per germline. V lost 6 bases, J lost 0 bases, and 15 bases lay in between. The study extracted blood RNA from unsorted whole blood and also extracted germline DNA. Every patient had chronic HBV infection and was treatment-naive.

Sequenced material: peripheral blood. The chain is built from TRBV4-3 and TRBJ2-7; D uncertain. This receptor was identified in a woman in her twenties or thirties with primary liver carcinoma and hepatitis B virus infection. The CDR3 DNA is TGCGCCAGCAGTCCTATCTGGGGTTACTCCTACGAGCAGTACTTC. Amino acid sequence: CASSPIWGYSYEQYF.